The following is a T cell receptor beta chain sequence with its context. The antigen is not known. These data come from a study of a mutant IDH1 vaccine in newly diagnosed glioma. Turning to the study itself: Patients in the study were vaccinated eight times, receiving shots in weeks 1, 3, 5, 7, 11, 15, 19 and 23. Beginning 4-6 weeks after radiotherapy alone, or with temozolomide cycles, vaccination took place.

Profiled with immunoSEQ multiplex PCR; TCRdb holds only in-frame clones, not every one. The table shows about 75,000 clones, with 91% occurring only once. This CDR3 region has 20 residues. Per the germline V gene, CDR1 is MNHEY and CDR2 is SMNVEV (reference sequence). After removal of 0 bases from V and 0 bases from J, the junction contained 13 bases not matched to a gene. Findings and caveats of the study: Vaccine-induced responses were seen in approximately 93% of patients, spanning several MHC alleles.

This sample's time point: week 5, during vaccination. Vaccination used 300 ug of mutant IDH1 20-mer peptide per dose, with topical imiquimod. This specimen was PBMCs, taken from a glioma patient whose treatment included an IDH1 peptide vaccine. V gene TRBV27 combines with J gene TRBJ2-1, with 8 positions matching TRBD2. This clonotype was obtained from a woman in her 50s with glioma. The CDR3 spells CASSLSPGLVVTSSYNEQFF. CDR3 DNA: TGTGCCAGCAGTTTATCCCCGGGACTAGTGGTCACGAGCTCCTACAATGAGCAGTTCTTC.